This TCR beta chain came from a study of T cells in Graves' hyperthyroidism and ophthalmopathy. Amplified regions were TCR beta CDR3 sequences from RNA transcripts. RT-PCR in the first round (using the HTBI primer set) targeted the TCR CDR3. TCRdb reanalysed the multiplex PCR reads using MiXCR and keeps one entry per CDR3 protein. The sample has approximately 400,000 distinct CDR3 sequences, about 15% seen once. In its sample, this clonotype was seen many times. The germline V gene has CDR1 MNHEY and CDR2 SMNVEV (reference sequence). Trimming pared 3 bases from V and 5 bases from J, leaving 8 bases between. The CDR3 sequence is 13 residues long.

The chain couples TRBV27 to TRBJ1-5, with D unresolved. The sample taken for sequencing was blood. The origin of this receptor is a woman aged 25 to 45 with Graves' hyperthyroidism. DNA for the CDR3: TGTGCCAGCAGTTTGTGGGTGGATCAGCCCCAGCATTTT. Residues: CASSLWVDQPQHF.